The present T cell receptor (beta chain) was sequenced within a study of Tregs in tolerant kidney transplant recipients. For the study at large: Sorting of CD4+CD25+CD127- cells followed 3-day belatacept mixed lymphocyte reactions, sometimes with approximately 5-day graft donor restimulation. Whole-study findings and limits: Biological reproducibility was not directly addressed, but technical replication error appeared minimal. The small number of patients limits these findings pending further validation.

TCRdb's copy holds only in-frame clones and misses some; the assay was immunoSEQ multiplex PCR. Of about 44,000 clones in the sample, 95% to 96% were seen once. The ends lost 4 bases at V and 3 bases at J; junction bases unmatched: 9. The CDR3 totals 15 residues. Germline lookup yields CDR1 GTSNPN and CDR2 SVGIG (reference sequence). About this clone itself: Antigen specificity is unknown.

This TCR derives from a human donor in good health. The specimen sequenced was Tregs from blood cultured with allogeneic cells. This chain connects TRBV30 to TRBJ1-1; TRBD1 matches 9 bases. CDR3 region: CAWKDRGQGDTEAFF. The CDR3 bases are TGTGCCTGGAAGGATAGGGGACAGGGAGACACTGAAGCTTTCTTT.